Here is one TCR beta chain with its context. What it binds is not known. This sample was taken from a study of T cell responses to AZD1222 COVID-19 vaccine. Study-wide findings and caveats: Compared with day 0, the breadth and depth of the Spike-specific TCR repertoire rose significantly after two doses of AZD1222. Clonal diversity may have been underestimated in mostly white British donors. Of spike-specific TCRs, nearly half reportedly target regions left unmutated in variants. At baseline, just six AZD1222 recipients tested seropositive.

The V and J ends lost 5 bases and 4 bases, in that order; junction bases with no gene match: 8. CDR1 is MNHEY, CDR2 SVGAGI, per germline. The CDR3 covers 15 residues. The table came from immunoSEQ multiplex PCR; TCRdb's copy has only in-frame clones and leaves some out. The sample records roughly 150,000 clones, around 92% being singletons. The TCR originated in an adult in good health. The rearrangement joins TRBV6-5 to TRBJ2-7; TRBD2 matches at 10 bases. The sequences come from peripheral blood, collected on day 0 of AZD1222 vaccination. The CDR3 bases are TGTGCCAGCAGTCGACTAGCGGGCCCCGGGTACGAGCAGTACTTC. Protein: CASSRLAGPGYEQYF.